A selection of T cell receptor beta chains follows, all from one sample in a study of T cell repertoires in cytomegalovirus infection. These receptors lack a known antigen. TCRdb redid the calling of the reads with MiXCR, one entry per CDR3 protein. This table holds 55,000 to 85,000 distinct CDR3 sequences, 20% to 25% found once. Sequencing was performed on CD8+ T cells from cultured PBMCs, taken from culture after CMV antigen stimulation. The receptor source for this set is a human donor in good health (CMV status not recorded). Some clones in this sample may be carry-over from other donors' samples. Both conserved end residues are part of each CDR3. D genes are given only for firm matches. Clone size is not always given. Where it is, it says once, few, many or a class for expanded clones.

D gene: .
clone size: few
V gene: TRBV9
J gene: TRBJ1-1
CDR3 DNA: TGTGCCAGCAGCGGGGAGGCGAACACTGAAGCTTTCTTT
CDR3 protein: CASSGEANTEAFF

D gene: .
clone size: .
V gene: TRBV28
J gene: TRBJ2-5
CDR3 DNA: TGTGCCAGCAGTTTTACTGAACCAGAGGGGGAGACCCAGTACTTC
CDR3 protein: CASSFTEPEGETQYF

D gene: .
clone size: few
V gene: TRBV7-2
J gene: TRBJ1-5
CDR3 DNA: TGTGCTAGCGGAGAGTGGGGCAATCAGCCCCAGCATTTT
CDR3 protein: CASGEWGNQPQHF

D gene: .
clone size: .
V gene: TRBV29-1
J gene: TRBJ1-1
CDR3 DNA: TGCAGCGTTGAGAAGGCGGGACACACTGAAGCTTTCTTT
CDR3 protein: CSVEKAGHTEAFF

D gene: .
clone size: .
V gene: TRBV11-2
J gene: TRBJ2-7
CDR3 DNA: TGTGCCAGCAGCTCTTACCGGGACACGGGTTCCTACGAGCAGTACTTC
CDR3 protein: CASSSYRDTGSYEQYF

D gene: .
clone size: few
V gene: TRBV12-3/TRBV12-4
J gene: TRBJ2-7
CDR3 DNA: TGTGCCAGCAGTTTTAAGTTCGTCCACGAGCAGTACTTC
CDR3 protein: CASSFKFVHEQYF

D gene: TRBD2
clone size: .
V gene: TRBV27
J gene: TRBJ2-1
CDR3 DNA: TGTGCCAGCTCCGCTACCGGGACTAGCTTGAGTGAGCAGTTCTTC
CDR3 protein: CASSATGTSLSEQFF

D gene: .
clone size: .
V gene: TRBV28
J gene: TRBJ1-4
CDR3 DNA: TGTGCCAGCAGTTTCGTCAGGGGCGAAAAACTGTTTTTT
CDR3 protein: CASSFVRGEKLFF

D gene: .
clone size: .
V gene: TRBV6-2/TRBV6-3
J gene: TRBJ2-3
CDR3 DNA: TGTGCTACGTACGGGGGCTTCACAGATACGCAGTATTTT
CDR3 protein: CATYGGFTDTQYF

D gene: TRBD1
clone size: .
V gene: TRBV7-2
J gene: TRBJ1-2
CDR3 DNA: TGTGCCAGCAGCGCAGGTCTGACAGGGACGGGCTACACCTTC
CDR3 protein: CASSAGLTGTGYTF

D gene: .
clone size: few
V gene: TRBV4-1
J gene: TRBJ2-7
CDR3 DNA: TGCGCCAGCAGTCCGACGGGGTACGAGCAGTACTTC
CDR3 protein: CASSPTGYEQYF

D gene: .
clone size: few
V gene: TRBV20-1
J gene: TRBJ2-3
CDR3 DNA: TGCAGTGCTAGAGAGAGGCAGTCAGGCACAGATACGCAGTATTTT
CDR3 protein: CSARERQSGTDTQYF

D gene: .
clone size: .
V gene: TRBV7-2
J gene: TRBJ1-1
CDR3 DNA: TGTGCCAGCAGCTTAATAGGACCCAGGGAAGCTTTCTTT
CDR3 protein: CASSLIGPREAFF

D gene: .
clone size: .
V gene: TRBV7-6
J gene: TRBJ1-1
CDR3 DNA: TGTGCCAGCAGCTTAGGGTCAGGAGTTCACACTGAAGCTTTCTTT
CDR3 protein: CASSLGSGVHTEAFF

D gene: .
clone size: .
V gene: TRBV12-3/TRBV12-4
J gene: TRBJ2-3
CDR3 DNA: TGTGCCAGCAGTTATTCCGGTACAGGGCGGACAGATACGCAGTATTTT
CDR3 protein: CASSYSGTGRTDTQYF

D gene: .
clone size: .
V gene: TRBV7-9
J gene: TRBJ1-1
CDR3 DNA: TGTGCCAGCAGCTCCGATATGAACACTGAAGCTTTCTTT
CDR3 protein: CASSSDMNTEAFF

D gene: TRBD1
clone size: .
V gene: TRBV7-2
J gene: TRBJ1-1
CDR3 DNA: TGTGCCAGCAGCTTAACGCAGGGGGCGAACACTGAAGCTTTCTTT
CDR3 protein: CASSLTQGANTEAFF

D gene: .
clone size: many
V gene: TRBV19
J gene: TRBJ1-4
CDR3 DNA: TGTGCCAGTAGTAATGACATCCGGTTCGAGGGAGAAAAACTGTTTTTT
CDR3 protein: CASSNDIRFEGEKLFF

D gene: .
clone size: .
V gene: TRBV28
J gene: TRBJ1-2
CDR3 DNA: TGTGCCAGCAGTTTTGGTCCAGAGAACTATGGCTACACCTTC
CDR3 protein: CASSFGPENYGYTF

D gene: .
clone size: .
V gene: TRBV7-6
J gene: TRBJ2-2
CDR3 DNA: TGTGCCAGCAGCTTAGTAACGCAGGGAAACGATGGCACCGGGGAGCTGTTTTTT
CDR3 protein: CASSLVTQGNDGTGELFF

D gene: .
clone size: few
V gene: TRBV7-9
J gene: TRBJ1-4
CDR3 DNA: TGTGCCAGCAGCTTAGCTGGTCCTAATGAAAAACTGTTTTTT
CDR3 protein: CASSLAGPNEKLFF

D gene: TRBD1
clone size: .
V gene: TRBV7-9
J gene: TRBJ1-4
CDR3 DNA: TGTGCCAGCAGCTTAGTGGGACAGGCTGAAAAACTGTTTTTT
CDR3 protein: CASSLVGQAEKLFF

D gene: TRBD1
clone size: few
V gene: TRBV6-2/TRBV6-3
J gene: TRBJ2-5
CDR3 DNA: TGTGCCAGCAGTCGCCATGAGGACAGGGTCGAGACCCAGTACTTC
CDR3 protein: CASSRHEDRVETQYF

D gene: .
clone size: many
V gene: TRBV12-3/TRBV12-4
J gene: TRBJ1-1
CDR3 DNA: TGTGCCAGCAGTCCAGGACACACTGAAGCTTTCTTT
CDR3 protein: CASSPGHTEAFF

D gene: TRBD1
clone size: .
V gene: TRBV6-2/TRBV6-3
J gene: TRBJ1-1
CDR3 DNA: TGTGCCAGCAGTTTCATGCCGGGACAGGCGAACACTGAAGCTTTCTTT
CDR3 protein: CASSFMPGQANTEAFF

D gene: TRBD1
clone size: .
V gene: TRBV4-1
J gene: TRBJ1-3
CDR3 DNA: TGCGCCAGCAGCCCTCGGGACAGAGGAAACACCATATATTTT
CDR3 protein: CASSPRDRGNTIYF

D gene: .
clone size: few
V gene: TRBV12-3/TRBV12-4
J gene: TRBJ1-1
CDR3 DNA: TGTGCCAGCAGTTTTCCACAGTTCATGAACACTGAAGCTTTCTTT
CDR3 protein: CASSFPQFMNTEAFF

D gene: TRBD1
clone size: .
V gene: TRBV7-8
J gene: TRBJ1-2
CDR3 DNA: TGTGCCAGCAGCTTAGCCCAGGGGGGCTATGGCTACACCTTC
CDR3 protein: CASSLAQGGYGYTF

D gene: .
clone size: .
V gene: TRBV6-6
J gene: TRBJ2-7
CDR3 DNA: TGTGCCAGCAGTTACTCCGGCAGTACCAACGAGCAGTACTTC
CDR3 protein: CASSYSGSTNEQYF

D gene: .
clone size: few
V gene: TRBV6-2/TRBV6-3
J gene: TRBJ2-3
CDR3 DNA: TGTGCCAGCAGTTACGGGGAGGGCACAGATACGCAGTATTTT
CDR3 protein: CASSYGEGTDTQYF

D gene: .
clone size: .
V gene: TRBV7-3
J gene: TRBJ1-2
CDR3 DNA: TGTGCCAGCAGCTTAATACAGGCGGACTATGGCTACACCTTC
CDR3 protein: CASSLIQADYGYTF

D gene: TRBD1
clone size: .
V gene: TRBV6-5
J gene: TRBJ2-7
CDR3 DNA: TGTGCCAGCAGTCCCCCCCGGGACAGGGGTCATTACGAGCAGTACTTC
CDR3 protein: CASSPPRDRGHYEQYF

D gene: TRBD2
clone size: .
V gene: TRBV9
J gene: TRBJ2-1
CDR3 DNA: TGTGCCAGCAGCGTAGGGCTAGCGGGGAGCTCCTACAATGAGCAGTTCTTC
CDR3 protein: CASSVGLAGSSYNEQFF

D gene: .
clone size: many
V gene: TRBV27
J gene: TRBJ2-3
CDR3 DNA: TGTGCCAGCAGTATACCCACAGATACGCAGTATTTT
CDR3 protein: CASSIPTDTQYF

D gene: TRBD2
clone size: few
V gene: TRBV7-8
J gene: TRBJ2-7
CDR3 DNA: TGTGCCAGCCTTCGCGAGCGGGGGTCCAATTCCTACGAGCAGTACTTC
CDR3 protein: CASLRERGSNSYEQYF

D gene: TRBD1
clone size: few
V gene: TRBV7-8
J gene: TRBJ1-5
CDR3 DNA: TGTGCCAGCAGCGCGGACAGGGGCAATCAGCCCCAGCATTTT
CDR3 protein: CASSADRGNQPQHF

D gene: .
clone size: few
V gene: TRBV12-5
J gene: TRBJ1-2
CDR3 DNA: TGTGCTAGTGGTTCAACAGGGTTTGAAGACTATGGCTACACCTTC
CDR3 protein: CASGSTGFEDYGYTF

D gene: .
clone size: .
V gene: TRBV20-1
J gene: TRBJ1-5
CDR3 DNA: TGCAGTGCTAGAGTTGAGAGACAGGTTAATCAGCCCCAGCATTTT
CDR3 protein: CSARVERQVNQPQHF

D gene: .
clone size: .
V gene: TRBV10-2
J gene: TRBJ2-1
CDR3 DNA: TGCGCCAGCAGCAAAAACCGGGACATAAGTACCGGCCATGAGCAGTTCTTC
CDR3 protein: CASSKNRDISTGHEQFF

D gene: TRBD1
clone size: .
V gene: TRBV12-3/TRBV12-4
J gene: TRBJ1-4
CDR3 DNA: TGTGCCAGCAGTTTAGGCTCACAGGGGGCGGGTGAAAAACTGTTTTTT
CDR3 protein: CASSLGSQGAGEKLFF

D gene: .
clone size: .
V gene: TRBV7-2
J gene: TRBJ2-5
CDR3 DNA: TGTGCCAGCAGCCCTAGGCCTTACAAAGAGACCCAGTACTTC
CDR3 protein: CASSPRPYKETQYF

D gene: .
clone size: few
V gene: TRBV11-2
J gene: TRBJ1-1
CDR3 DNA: TGTGCCAGCAGCTTCTCACAGGGTTGGACTGAAGCTTTCTTT
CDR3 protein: CASSFSQGWTEAFF

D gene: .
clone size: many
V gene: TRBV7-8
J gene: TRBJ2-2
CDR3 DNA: TGTGCCAGCAGCTTAGTGGCTTCAGCGAACACCGGGGAGCTGTTTTTT
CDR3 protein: CASSLVASANTGELFF

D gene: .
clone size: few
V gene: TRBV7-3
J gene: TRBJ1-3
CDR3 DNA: TGTGCCAGCAGCTCCTCCCGGGTGGCAGGAAACACCATATATTTT
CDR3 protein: CASSSSRVAGNTIYF

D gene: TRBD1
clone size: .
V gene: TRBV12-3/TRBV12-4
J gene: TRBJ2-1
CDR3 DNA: TGTGCCAGCAGTTCTATGGACAGGGGAGGGAATGAGCAGTTCTTC
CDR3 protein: CASSSMDRGGNEQFF

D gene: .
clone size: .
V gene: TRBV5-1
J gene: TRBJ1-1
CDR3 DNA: TGCGCCAGCAGCTTGGCCCAGGCGGGGGATGAAGCTTTCTTT
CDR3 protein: CASSLAQAGDEAFF